This TCR beta chain stems from a study of regulatory T cells in long-lasting Graves disease. Germline V lookup: CDR1 SQVTM, CDR2 ANQGSEA. V lost 1 base, J lost 4 bases, and 7 bases lay in between. This CDR3 contains 12 residues. This clonotype was observed at least ten times. With iRepertoire HTBI primers and Arm-PCR of CDR3 regions, TCR beta libraries were built. TCRdb itself ran the multiplex PCR reads through MiXCR, one entry per CDR3 protein. The profile shows fewer than 400,000 distinct CDR3 sequences, about 20% of them singletons. The time point was: newly diagnosed GD, antithyroid drugs for less than 3 months. The authors made the TCR library using RNA they extracted from PBMCs.

The source of this sequence is a female donor with Graves disease. The chain uses TRBV29-1 and TRBJ1-2; D remains ambiguous. The sample consisted of peripheral blood mononuclear cells (PBMCs), taken at new diagnosis, from a patient treated with antithyroid drugs. In DNA, the CDR3 is TGCAGCGTTGAAGCGGGGAGCTATGGCTACACCTTC. This codes for CSVEAGSYGYTF.